These T cell receptor beta chains were read from a single sample in a study of T cells in localized non-small cell lung cancer. Profiling relied on immunoSEQ multiplex PCR, and the TCRdb table lists in-frame clones only, not all of them. The top ten hold approximately 15% of the sample, which has tens of thousands of clones, about 83% seen once. The sequences come from peripheral blood, collected before any cancer treatment. These receptors were obtained from a female donor older than 55 with stage I lung adenocarcinoma. Both conserved end residues are trimmed from each CDR3. Fields, in order: V gene, clone size, CDR3 protein. Expanded clones get a size class; other rows say once, few or many, or leave the size out.

v_call: TRBV7-9; clone_size: .; cdr3_aa: ASSRGTSGYNEQF
v_call: TRBV2; clone_size: .; cdr3_aa: ASSGSGRAPSEQY
v_call: TRBV2; clone_size: .; cdr3_aa: ASSVYGQETQY
v_call: TRBV19; clone_size: .; cdr3_aa: ASSIRTAAYSNQPQH
v_call: TRBV29-1; clone_size: once; cdr3_aa: SVESRTGDYGYT
v_call: TRBV29-1; clone_size: .; cdr3_aa: SVEGGYTDTQY
v_call: TRBV4-1; clone_size: .; cdr3_aa: ASSPRISTGYTEAF
v_call: TRBV5-4; clone_size: .; cdr3_aa: ASSTQGQYQETQY
v_call: TRBV5-1; clone_size: .; cdr3_aa: ASSLAFPGQGGYNEQF
v_call: TRBV1; clone_size: .; cdr3_aa: TSSPRTGNTEAF
v_call: TRBV19; clone_size: few; cdr3_aa: ASSIEHAGQPQH
v_call: TRBV5-1; clone_size: .; cdr3_aa: ASSGGQQNEQF
v_call: TRBV6-5; clone_size: .; cdr3_aa: ASSYYGELF
v_call: TRBV6-1; clone_size: .; cdr3_aa: ASRGRTTDTQY
v_call: TRBV28; clone_size: .; cdr3_aa: ASMVGGAYEQY
v_call: TRBV11-3; clone_size: .; cdr3_aa: ASSRTTEKNEKLF